The source of this TCR beta chain is a study of cytomegalovirus exposure and HLA in healthy donors. Overall study context: In a later analysis, it was reported that the approximately 110 validation repertoires had been produced on the same platform as the 670 or so repertoires belonging to the first cohort.

The CDR3 totals 12 residues. Germline-derived CDR1 and CDR2 are GTSNPN and SVGIG (reference sequence). V lost 3 bases and J lost 3, with 8 bases in between. Here immunoSEQ multiplex PCR was the method, and the copy in TCRdb shows in-frame clones only, minus some. Seen here are some 120,000 clones, roughly 95% observed once, and the top ten hold approximately 1.5%. This sequence was found in a man between 18 and 29 years old in good health and CMV-seronegative. The chain joins TRBV30 to TRBJ1-1, with D unclear. Sequencing was done on a sample of PBMCs. The CDR3: CAWRYSHTEAFF. CDR3 DNA sequence: TGTGCCTGGAGGTATTCCCACACTGAAGCTTTCTTT.